The subject of this entry is one T cell receptor (beta chain). Its antigen is undetermined. The data stem from a study of T cell responses to AZD1222 COVID-19 vaccine. Whole-study results and caveats: Just five to seven people given AZD1222 tested seropositive at baseline. Spike as a whole was targeted by vaccine-associated CD4 TCRs, dominant at 160-218 and 743-854.

Germline V gene lookup returns CDR1 SGHDT and CDR2 YYEEEE. Trimming took 4 bases from V and 6 from J, leaving 14 bases between them. The CDR3 length is 14 residues. TCRdb's copy holds only in-frame clones and misses some; the assay was immunoSEQ multiplex PCR. The table lists 95,000 to 120,000 clones, 86% of them singletons, with under 4% in the top ten. The sequencing used peripheral blood, collected on day 0 of AZD1222 vaccination. The receptor was derived from an adult in good health. The genes are TRBV5-6 and TRBJ1-5; a possible D gene is TRBD1 (6 bases). CDR3 sequence (DNA): TGTGCCAGCAGCGAGACAGGTTACGGTCAGCCCCAGCATTTT. Protein: CASSETGYGQPQHF.